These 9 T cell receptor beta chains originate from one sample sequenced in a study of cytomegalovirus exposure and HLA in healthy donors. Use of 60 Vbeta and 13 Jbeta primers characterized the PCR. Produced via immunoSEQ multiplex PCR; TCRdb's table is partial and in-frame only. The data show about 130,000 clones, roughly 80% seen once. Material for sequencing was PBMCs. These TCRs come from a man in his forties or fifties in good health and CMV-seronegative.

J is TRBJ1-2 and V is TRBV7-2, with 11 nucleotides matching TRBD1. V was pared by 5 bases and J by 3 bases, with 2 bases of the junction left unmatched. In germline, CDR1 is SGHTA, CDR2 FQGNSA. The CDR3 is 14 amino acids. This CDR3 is CASSQGQGDYGYTF. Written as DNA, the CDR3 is TGTGCCAGCAGCCAGGGACAGGGGGACTATGGCTACACCTTC. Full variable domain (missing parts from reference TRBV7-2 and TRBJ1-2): GAGVSQSPSNKVTEKGKDVELRCDPISGHTALYWYRQSLGQGLEFLIYFQGNSAPDKSGLPSDRFSAERTGGSVSTLTIQRTQQEDSAVYLCASSQGQGDYGYTFGSGTRLTVV.

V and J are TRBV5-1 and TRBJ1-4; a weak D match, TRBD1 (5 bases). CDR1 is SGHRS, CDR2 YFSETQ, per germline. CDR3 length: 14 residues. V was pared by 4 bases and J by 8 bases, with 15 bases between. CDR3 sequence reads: CASSLQQDKEKLFF. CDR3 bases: TGCGCCAGCAGCCTACAACAGGACAAAGAAAAACTGTTTTTT. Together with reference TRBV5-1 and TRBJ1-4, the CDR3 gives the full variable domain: KAGVTQTPRYLIKTRGQQVTLSCSPISGHRSVSWYQQTPGQGLQFLFEYFSETQRNKGNFPGRFSGRQFSNSRSEMNVSTLELGDSALYLCASSLQQDKEKLFFGSGTQLSVL.

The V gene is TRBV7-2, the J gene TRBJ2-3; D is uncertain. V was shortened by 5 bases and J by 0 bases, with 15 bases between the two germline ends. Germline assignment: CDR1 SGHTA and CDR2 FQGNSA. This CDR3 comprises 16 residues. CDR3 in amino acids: CASSPPGVSSTDTQYF. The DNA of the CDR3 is TGTGCCAGCAGCCCCCCAGGTGTTTCTAGCACAGATACGCAGTATTTT.

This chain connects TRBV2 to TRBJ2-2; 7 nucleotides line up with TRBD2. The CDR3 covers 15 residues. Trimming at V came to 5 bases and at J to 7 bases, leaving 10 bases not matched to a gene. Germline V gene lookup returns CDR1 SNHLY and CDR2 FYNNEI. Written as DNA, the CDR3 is TGTGCCAGCAGTTTCTGGACTAGAGGCGTCGGGGAGCTGTTTTTT. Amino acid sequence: CASSFWTRGVGELFF.

The CDR3 reads CASSSRLAPTYEQYF. For the CDR3, the DNA is TGTGCCAGCAGTTCCCGACTAGCGCCTACCTACGAGCAGTACTTC. The chain has TRBV5-6 and TRBJ2-7; 8 bases align to TRBD2. Germline V CDR1 and CDR2: SGHDT, YYEEEE. The length of the CDR3 is 15 residues. V lost 5 bases, J lost 2 bases, and 9 bases stayed unmatched.

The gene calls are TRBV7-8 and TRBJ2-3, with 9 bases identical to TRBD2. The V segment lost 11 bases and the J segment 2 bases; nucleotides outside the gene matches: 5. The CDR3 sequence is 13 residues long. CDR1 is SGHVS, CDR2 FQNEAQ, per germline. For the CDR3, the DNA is TGTGCCGTAGCGGGAGAATTCACAGATACGCAGTATTTT. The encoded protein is CAVAGEFTDTQYF. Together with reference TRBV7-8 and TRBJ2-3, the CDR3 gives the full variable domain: GAGVSQSPRYKVAKRGQDVALRCDPISGHVSLFWYQQALGQGPEFLTYFQNEAQLDKSGLPSDRFFAERPEGSVSTLKIQRTQQEDSAVYLCAVAGEFTDTQYFGPGTRLTVL.

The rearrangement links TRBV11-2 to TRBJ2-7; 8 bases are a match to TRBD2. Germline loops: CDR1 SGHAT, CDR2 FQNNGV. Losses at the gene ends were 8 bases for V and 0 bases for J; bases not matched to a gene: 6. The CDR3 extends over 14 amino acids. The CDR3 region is CASGNSGISYEQYF. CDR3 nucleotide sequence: TGTGCCAGCGGTAATAGCGGGATCTCCTACGAGCAGTACTTC.

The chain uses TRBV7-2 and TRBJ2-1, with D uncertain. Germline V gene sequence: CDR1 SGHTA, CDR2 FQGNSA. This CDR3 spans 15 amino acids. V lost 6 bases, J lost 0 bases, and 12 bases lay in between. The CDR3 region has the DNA TGTGCCAGCAGTCCCGTCGAGAGCTCCTACAATGAGCAGTTCTTC. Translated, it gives CASSPVESSYNEQFF. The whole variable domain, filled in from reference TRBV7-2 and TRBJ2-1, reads GAGVSQSPSNKVTEKGKDVELRCDPISGHTALYWYRQSLGQGLEFLIYFQGNSAPDKSGLPSDRFSAERTGGSVSTLTIQRTQQEDSAVYLCASSPVESSYNEQFFGPGTRLTVL.

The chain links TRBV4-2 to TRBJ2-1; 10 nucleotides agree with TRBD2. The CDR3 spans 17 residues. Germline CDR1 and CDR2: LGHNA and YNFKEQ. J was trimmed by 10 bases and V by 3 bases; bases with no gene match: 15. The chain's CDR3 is CASSHESGRAPFGEQFF. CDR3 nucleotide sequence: TGTGCCAGCAGCCATGAGAGCGGGAGGGCACCCTTTGGGGAGCAGTTCTTC.